This T cell receptor beta chain originates from a study of T cells after yellow fever vaccination. This CDR3 has 13 residues. The V gene lost 7 bases and the J gene lost 5 bases, with 16 bases spanning the gap. Looked up from germline, CDR1 is SQVTM and CDR2 is ANQGSEA. Notes on the study in general: Clones from primary vaccination mostly reappeared after the booster (96% CD4, roughly 87% CD8).

This clonotype was counted at least ten times. Its target is not known. One entry per CDR3 protein, called by TCRdb with MiXCR from the 5' RACE reads. This sample has 200,000 or so distinct CDR3 sequences, with less than 7.5% found just once. The V call is TRBV29-1, the J call TRBJ2-3; no definite D call. The receptor was isolated from a man younger than 40 who received the YFV17D yellow fever vaccine. The source was CD4+ T cells sorted from PBMCs, collected on the day of the yellow fever booster vaccination. The CDR3 spells CSGRSGAKDTQYF. The CDR3 nucleotides are TGCAGCGGCCGTTCAGGAGCAAAAGATACGCAGTATTTT.